This T cell receptor (beta chain) was recorded in a study of T cell changes during pregnancy in multiple sclerosis. The CDR3 length is 15 residues. Germline V lookup: CDR1 LNHNV, CDR2 YYDKDF (reference sequence). V shed 4 bases and J 5 bases; nucleotides not matched to a gene: 6. Only in-frame clones appear in the TCRdb table, and some are missing; sequencing was by immunoSEQ multiplex PCR. The sample gives about 68,000 clones, less than 95% of which show up once; around 1.6% is in the top ten. This chain joins TRBV15 and TRBJ1-1; TRBD1 matches 11 bases. This TCR was recovered from a female donor with multiple sclerosis, enrolled in a pregnancy study. The input for sequencing was peripheral blood, taken in the third trimester of pregnancy. CDR3 sequence reads: CATSISGTGGTEAFF. The DNA of the CDR3 is TGTGCCACCAGCATCTCCGGGACAGGGGGGACTGAAGCTTTCTTT.